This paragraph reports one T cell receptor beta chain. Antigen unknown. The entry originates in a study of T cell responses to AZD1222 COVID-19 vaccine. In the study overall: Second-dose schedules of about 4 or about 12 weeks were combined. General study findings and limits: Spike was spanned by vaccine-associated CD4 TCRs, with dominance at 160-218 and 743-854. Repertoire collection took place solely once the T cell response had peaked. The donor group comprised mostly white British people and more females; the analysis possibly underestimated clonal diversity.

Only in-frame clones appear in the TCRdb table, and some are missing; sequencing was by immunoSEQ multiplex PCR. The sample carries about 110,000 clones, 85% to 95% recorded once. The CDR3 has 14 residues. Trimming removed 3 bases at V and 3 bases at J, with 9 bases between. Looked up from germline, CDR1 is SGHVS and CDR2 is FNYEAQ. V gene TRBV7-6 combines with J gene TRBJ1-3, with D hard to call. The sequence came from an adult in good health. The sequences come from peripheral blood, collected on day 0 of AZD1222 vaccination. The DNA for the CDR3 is TGTGCCAGCAGCTTTACAGCAAGTGGAAACACCATATATTTT. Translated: CASSFTASGNTIYF.